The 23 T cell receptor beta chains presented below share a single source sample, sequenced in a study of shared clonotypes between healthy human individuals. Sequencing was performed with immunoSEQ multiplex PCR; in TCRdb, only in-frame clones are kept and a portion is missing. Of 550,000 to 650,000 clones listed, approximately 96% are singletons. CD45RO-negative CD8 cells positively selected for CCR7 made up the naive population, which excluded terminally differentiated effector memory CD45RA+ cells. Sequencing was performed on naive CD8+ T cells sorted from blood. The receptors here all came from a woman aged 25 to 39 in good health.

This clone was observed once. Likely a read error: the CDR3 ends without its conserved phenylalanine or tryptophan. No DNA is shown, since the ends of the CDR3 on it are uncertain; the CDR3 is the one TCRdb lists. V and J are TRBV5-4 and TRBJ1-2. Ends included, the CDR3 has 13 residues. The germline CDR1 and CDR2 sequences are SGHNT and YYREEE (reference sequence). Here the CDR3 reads CASSSPGPANVTI.

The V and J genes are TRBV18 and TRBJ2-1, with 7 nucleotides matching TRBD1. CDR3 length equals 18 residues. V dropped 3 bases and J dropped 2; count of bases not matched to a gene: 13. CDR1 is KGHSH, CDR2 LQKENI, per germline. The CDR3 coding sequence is TGTGCCAGCTCACCCTACTCTGACAGGGTGGTTACCTACAATGAGCAGTTCTTC. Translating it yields CASSPYSDRVVTYNEQFF.

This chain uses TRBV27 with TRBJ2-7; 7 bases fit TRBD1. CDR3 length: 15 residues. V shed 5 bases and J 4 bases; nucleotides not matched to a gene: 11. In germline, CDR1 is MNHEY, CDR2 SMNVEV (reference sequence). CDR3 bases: TGTGCCAGCAGTCCCCAGTTGGGGGACAGTTACGAGCAGTACTTC. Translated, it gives CASSPQLGDSYEQYF.

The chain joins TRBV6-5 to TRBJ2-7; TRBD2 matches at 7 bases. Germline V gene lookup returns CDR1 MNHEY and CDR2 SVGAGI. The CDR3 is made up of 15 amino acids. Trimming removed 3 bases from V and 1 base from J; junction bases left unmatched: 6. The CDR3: CASSYTGTTSYEQYF. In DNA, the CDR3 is TGTGCCAGCAGTTATACTGGGACTACTTCCTACGAGCAGTACTTC.

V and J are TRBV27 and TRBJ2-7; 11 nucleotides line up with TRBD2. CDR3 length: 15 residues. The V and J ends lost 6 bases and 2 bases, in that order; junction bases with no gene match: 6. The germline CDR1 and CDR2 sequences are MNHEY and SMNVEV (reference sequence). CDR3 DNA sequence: TGTGCCAGCAGCTATGGGACTAGCGGAGCCTACGAGCAGTACTTC. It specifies CASSYGTSGAYEQYF.

The CDR3 is CAVAPTGRTEAFF. The CDR3 nucleotides read TGTGCCGTAGCCCCGACAGGACGCACTGAAGCTTTCTTT. This chain links TRBV2 with TRBJ1-1; D might be TRBD1 (6 bases). Between the trimmed V and J ends, which lost 11 bases and 4 bases, there was a span of 17 bases. The CDR3 sequence is 13 residues long. Germline CDR1 and CDR2: SNHLY and FYNNEI.

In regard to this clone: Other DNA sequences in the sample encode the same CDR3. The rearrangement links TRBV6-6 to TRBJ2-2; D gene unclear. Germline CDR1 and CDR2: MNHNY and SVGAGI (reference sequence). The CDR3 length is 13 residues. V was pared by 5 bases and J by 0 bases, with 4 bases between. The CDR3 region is CASSPPNTGELFF. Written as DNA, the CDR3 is TGTGCCAGCAGTCCCCCGAACACCGGGGAGCTGTTTTTT.

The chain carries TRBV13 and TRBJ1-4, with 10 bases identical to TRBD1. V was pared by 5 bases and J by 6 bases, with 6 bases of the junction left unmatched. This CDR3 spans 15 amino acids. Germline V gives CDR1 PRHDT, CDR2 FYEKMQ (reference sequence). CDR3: CASSPAGTGDEKLFF. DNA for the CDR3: TGTGCCAGCAGCCCAGCCGGGACAGGGGATGAAAAACTGTTTTTT. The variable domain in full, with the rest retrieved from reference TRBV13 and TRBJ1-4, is AAGVIQSPRHLIKEKRETATLKCYPIPRHDTVYWYQQGPGQDPQFLISFYEKMQSDKGSIPDRFSAQQFSDYHSELNMSSLELGDSALYFCASSPAGTGDEKLFFGSGTQLSVL.

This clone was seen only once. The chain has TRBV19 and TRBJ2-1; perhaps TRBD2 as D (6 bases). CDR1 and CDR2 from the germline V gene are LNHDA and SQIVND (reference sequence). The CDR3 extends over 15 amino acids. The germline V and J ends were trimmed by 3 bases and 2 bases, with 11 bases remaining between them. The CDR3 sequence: CASSMGLATYNEQFF. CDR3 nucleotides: TGTGCCAGTAGTATGGGGCTAGCGACCTACAATGAGCAGTTCTTC.

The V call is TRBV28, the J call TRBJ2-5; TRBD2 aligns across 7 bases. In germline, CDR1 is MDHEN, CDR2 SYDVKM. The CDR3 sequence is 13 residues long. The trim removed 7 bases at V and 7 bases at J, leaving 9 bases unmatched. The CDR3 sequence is CASINRWGGTQYF. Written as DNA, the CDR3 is TGTGCCAGCATAAATCGGTGGGGGGGGACCCAGTACTTC.

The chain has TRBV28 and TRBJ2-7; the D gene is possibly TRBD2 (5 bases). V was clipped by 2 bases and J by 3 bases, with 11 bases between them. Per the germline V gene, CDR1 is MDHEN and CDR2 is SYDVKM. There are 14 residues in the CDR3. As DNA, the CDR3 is TGTGCCAGCAGTTTAGTTGTTAGCGACTACGAGCAGTACTTC. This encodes CASSLVVSDYEQYF.

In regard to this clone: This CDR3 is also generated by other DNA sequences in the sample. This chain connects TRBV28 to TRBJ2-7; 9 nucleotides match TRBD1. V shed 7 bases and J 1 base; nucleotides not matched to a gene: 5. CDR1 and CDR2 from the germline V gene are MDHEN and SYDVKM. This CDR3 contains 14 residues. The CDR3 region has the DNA TGTGCCAGCACGTCGACAGGGGGGTCCTACGAGCAGTACTTC. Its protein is CASTSTGGSYEQYF.

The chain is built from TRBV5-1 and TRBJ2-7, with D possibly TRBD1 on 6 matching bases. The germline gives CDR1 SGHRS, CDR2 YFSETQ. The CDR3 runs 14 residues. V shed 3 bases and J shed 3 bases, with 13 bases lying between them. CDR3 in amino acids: CASSSTGRNYEQYF. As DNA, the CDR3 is TGCGCCAGCAGCTCTACAGGGAGAAACTACGAGCAGTACTTC.

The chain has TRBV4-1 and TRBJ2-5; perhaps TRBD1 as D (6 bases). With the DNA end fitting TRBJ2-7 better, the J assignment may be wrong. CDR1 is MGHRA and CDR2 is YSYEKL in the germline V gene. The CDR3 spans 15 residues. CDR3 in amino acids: CASSQGTGSIYEQYF. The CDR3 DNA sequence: TGCGCCAGCAGCCAAGGAACAGGGTCAATCTACGAGCAGTACTTC.

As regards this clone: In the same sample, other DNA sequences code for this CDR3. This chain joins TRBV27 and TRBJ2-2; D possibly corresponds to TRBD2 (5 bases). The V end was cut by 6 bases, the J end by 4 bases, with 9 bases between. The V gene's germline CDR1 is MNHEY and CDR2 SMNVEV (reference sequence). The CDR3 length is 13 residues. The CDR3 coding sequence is TGTGCCAGCAGCTTACGGGGCACCGGGGAGCTGTTTTTT. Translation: CASSLRGTGELFF.

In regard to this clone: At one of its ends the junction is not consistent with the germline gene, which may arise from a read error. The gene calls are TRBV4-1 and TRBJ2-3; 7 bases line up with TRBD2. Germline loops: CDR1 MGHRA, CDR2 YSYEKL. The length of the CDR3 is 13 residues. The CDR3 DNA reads TGCGCCAGCAGCCAAGATGGTAGCGGGCCCAAACATTTT. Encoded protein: CASSQDGSGPKHF.

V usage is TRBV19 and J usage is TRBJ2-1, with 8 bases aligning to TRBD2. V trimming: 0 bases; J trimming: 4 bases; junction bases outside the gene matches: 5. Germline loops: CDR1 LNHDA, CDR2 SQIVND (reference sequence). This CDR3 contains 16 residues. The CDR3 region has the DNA TGTGCCAGTAGTATAGACAGCGGGAGTCTTTACAATGAGCAGTTCTTC. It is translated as CASSIDSGSLYNEQFF.

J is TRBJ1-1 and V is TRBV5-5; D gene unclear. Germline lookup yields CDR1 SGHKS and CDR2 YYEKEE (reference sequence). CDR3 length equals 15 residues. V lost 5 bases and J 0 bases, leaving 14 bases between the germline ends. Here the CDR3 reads CASSHTGEMNTEAFF. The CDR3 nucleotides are TGTGCCAGCAGTCATACTGGGGAGATGAACACTGAAGCTTTCTTT.

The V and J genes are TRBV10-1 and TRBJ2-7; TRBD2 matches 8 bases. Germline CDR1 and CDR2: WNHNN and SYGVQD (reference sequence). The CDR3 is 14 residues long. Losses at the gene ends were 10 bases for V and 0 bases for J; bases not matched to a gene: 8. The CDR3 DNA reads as TGCGCCACCAGCTCGACTAGCGACTCCTACGAGCAGTACTTC. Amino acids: CATSSTSDSYEQYF.

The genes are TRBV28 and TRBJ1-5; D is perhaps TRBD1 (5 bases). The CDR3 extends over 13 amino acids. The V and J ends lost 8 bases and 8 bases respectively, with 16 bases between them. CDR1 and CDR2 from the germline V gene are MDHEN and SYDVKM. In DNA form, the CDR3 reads TGTGCCAGCGGTGACAGACCTTTTGAGCCCCAGCATTTT. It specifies CASGDRPFEPQHF.

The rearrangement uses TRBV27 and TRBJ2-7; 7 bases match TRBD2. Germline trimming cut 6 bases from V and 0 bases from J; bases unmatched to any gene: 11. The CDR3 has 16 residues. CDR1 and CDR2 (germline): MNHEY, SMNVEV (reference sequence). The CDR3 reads CASSPSRGEGSYEQYF. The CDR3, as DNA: TGTGCCAGCAGCCCCTCTCGGGGGGAGGGCTCCTACGAGCAGTACTTC.

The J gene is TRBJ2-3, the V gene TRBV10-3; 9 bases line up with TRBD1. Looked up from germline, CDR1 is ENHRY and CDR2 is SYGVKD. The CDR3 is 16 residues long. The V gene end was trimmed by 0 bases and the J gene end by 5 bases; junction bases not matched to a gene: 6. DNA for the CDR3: TGTGCCATCAGTGAGTCGGAGGGACAGGGAGTAGATACGCAGTATTTT. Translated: CAISESEGQGVDTQYF.

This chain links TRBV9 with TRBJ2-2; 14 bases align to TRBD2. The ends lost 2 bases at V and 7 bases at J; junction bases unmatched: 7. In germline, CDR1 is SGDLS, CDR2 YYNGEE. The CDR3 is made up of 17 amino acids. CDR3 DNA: TGTGCCAGCAGCGTCGATGGGACTAGCGGGAGATTCGGGGAGCTGTTTTTT. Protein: CASSVDGTSGRFGELFF. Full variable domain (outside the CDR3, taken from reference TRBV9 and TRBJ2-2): DSGVTQTPKHLITATGQRVTLRCSPRSGDLSVYWYQQSLDQGLQFLIQYYNGEERAKGNILERFSAQQFPDLHSELNLSSLELGDSALYFCASSVDGTSGRFGELFFGEGSRLTVL.